One sample yielded the 32 T cell receptor beta chains listed below, sequenced in a study of OX40 agonist ivuxolimab in advanced cancers. Profiling relied on immunoSEQ multiplex PCR, and the TCRdb table lists in-frame clones only, not all of them. The repertoire consists of around 83,000 clones, with about 89% occurring once and the leading ten covering 1.6%. Sequences were derived from CD4+ or CD8+ T cells sorted from blood, sampled in a trial of the OX40 agonist ivuxolimab. Receptor source: an adult with an advanced solid tumor such as melanoma, head and neck, liver or kidney cancer.

This chain connects TRBV7-9 to TRBJ2-3, with TRBD2 identical over 13 bases. Losses at the gene ends were 4 bases for V and 4 bases for J; bases not matched to a gene: 5. The CDR3 consists of 16 residues. CDR1 is SEHNR and CDR2 is FQNEAQ in the germline V gene (reference sequence). The CDR3, as DNA: TGTGCCAGCAGCTATACTAGCGGGAGGGCCTCAGATACGCAGTATTTT. Translated, it gives CASSYTSGRASDTQYF.

The V gene is TRBV10-3, the J gene TRBJ2-3, with D tentatively TRBD2 (6 bases). The germline V and J ends were trimmed by 3 bases and 0 bases, with 16 bases remaining between them. Per the germline V gene, CDR1 is ENHRY and CDR2 is SYGVKD. CDR3 length equals 17 residues. CDR3 amino acids: CAISERDLSSSTDTQYF. The DNA for the CDR3 is TGTGCCATCAGTGAAAGGGACTTATCGTCTAGCACAGATACGCAGTATTTT.

The chain has TRBV28 and TRBJ2-7; possibly TRBD2 for D (6 bases). Trimming left V 4 bases short and J 3 bases short, with 19 bases between. CDR1 is MDHEN and CDR2 is SYDVKM in the germline V gene. This CDR3 is 16 amino acids long. CDR3 sequence: CASSSTRAPEGYEQYF. The DNA for the CDR3 is TGTGCCAGCAGTTCTACACGGGCCCCGGAGGGCTACGAGCAGTACTTC.

The rearrangement joins TRBV19 to TRBJ2-7; D not certain. The germline V gene encodes CDR1 LNHDA and CDR2 SQIVND (reference sequence). The CDR3 consists of 15 residues. The V end lost 0 bases, the J end lost 2 bases, and 11 bases lay between the germline ends. The CDR3 sequence is CASSIDRYRPYEQYF. The CDR3 DNA is TGTGCCAGTAGTATAGATCGCTACAGACCCTACGAGCAGTACTTC.

The rearrangement uses TRBV7-8 and TRBJ2-1; TRBD1 agrees at 7 bases. Per germline, CDR1 SGHVS and CDR2 FQNEAQ. The CDR3 runs to 11 residues. V was clipped by 6 bases and J by 11 bases; unmatched bases: 4. CDR3 in DNA: TGTGCCAGCAGTTTACAGGGGAAGCAGTTCTTC. Encoded protein: CASSLQGKQFF.

Turning to this clone: The junction and the germline gene differ at one end; a read error may be behind it. The V and J genes are TRBV7-7 and TRBJ2-5, with 14 bases aligning to TRBD2. Germline CDR1 and CDR2: SSHAT and FNYEAQ (reference sequence). The CDR3 spans 16 residues. CDR3 DNA: TGTGCTAGCAGCTTGGGACTAGCGGGAGTCGGGGAGACCCAGTACTTC. This sequence encodes CASSLGLAGVGETQYF.

The V call is TRBV5-1, the J call TRBJ2-5; possibly TRBD2 for D (6 bases). The CDR3 extends over 15 amino acids. V gave up 2 bases and J gave up 0 bases, with 11 bases separating them. The germline V gene has CDR1 SGHRS and CDR2 YFSETQ. CDR3 loop: CASSLIPGDQETQYF. DNA for the CDR3: TGCGCCAGCAGCTTAATCCCGGGAGACCAAGAGACCCAGTACTTC.

The J gene is TRBJ1-5, the V gene TRBV7-2; D might be TRBD1 (5 bases). CDR1 is SGHTA and CDR2 is FQGNSA in the germline V gene. Trimming left V 1 base short and J 2 bases short, with 12 bases between. This CDR3 spans 16 amino acids. This CDR3 reads CASSLGQGNGNQPQHF. Written as DNA, the CDR3 is TGTGCCAGCAGCTTAGGGCAGGGAAATGGCAATCAGCCCCAGCATTTT.

The V and J genes are TRBV9 and TRBJ2-5; D is unresolved. Germline V gene lookup returns CDR1 SGDLS and CDR2 YYNGEE. Trimming took 0 bases from V and 4 from J, leaving 10 bases between them. The CDR3 is 14 amino acids. The CDR3 region is CASSVESRTETQYF. The CDR3, as DNA: TGTGCCAGCAGCGTAGAGTCCCGCACAGAGACCCAGTACTTC.

The chain is built from TRBV2 and TRBJ2-3; D remains unclear. V was trimmed by 3 bases and J by 6 bases, leaving 4 bases between them. The CDR3 spans 11 residues. The V gene's germline CDR1 is SNHLY and CDR2 FYNNEI. CDR3 in amino acids: CASSDLDTQYF. CDR3 sequence (DNA): TGTGCCAGCAGTGACCTGGATACGCAGTATTTT.

The chain combines TRBV6-5 with TRBJ2-4; the D gene is possibly TRBD2 (5 bases). V was clipped by 9 bases and J by 6 bases, with 9 bases between them. CDR3 size: 11 residues. From germline, CDR1 is MNHEY and CDR2 SVGAGI. The CDR3 coding sequence is TGTGCCAGTGGGAGTGCAAACATTCAGTACTTC. Protein product: CASGSANIQYF.

The rearrangement uses TRBV18 and TRBJ2-1; D is undetermined. The CDR3 is 12 amino acids. Germline CDR1 reads KGHSH; CDR2 reads LQKENI. The germline V and J ends were trimmed by 1 base and 6 bases, with 4 bases remaining between them. The CDR3 spells CASSPRSNEQFF. CDR3 sequence (DNA): TGTGCCAGCTCACCACGGTCCAATGAGCAGTTCTTC.

This rearrangement joins TRBV19 to TRBJ1-5; 7 bases are a match to TRBD1. Trimming at V came to 4 bases and at J to 4 bases, leaving 4 bases not matched to a gene. The CDR3 loop spans 14 amino acids. Germline CDR1 reads LNHDA; CDR2 reads SQIVND (reference sequence). DNA for the CDR3: TGTGCCAGTAGTACCATGGGACAGAATCAGCCCCAGCATTTT. It yields the protein CASSTMGQNQPQHF. Complete variable domain (other parts from reference TRBV19 and TRBJ1-5): DGGITQSPKYLFRKEGQNVTLSCEQNLNHDAMYWYRQDPGQGLRLIYYSQIVNDFQKGDIAEGYSVSREKKESFPLTVTSAQKNPTAFYLCASSTMGQNQPQHFGDGTRLSIL.

The J gene is TRBJ1-1, the V gene TRBV29-1; a weak D match, TRBD1 (6 bases). Trimming left V 6 bases short and J 5 bases short, with 16 bases between. Germline V gene lookup returns CDR1 SQVTM and CDR2 ANQGSEA. This CDR3 comprises 13 residues. CDR3 region: CSVGQPLGTEAFF. The CDR3 DNA reads as TGCAGCGTCGGACAGCCCCTGGGGACTGAAGCTTTCTTT.

This clone is a singleton in its sample. The rearrangement joins TRBV7-9 to TRBJ1-1; D call uncertain. With 3 bases removed from V and 2 bases from J, the gap between germline ends came to 7 bases. The germline V gene has CDR1 SEHNR and CDR2 FQNEAQ (reference sequence). This CDR3 spans 13 amino acids. CDR3 nucleotides: TGTGCCAGCAGCTTTGAGGGTAACACTGAAGCTTTCTTT. Its translation: CASSFEGNTEAFF.

V is TRBV4-1 and J is TRBJ2-1, with D perhaps matching TRBD2 (6 bases). The V gene's germline CDR1 is MGHRA and CDR2 YSYEKL. This CDR3 is 15 amino acids long. V was clipped by 4 bases and J by 6 bases, with 16 bases between them. This CDR3 is CASSRDSVFSNEQFF. CDR3 nucleotides: TGCGCCAGCAGCCGGGACTCCGTTTTTTCCAATGAGCAGTTCTTC.

CDR3 in amino acids: CASSGGQGITNEKLFF. The CDR3 DNA is TGTGCCAGCAGCGGCGGACAGGGCATAACTAATGAAAAACTGTTTTTT. The chain uses TRBV5-8 and TRBJ1-4; 8 positions agree with TRBD1. The CDR3 runs 16 residues. V was clipped by 4 bases and J by 1 base; unmatched bases: 6. Germline V gene sequence: CDR1 SGHTS, CDR2 YDEGEE. The full variable domain, completed using reference TRBV5-8 and TRBJ1-4, is EAGVTQSPTHLIKTRGQQATLRCSPISGHTSVYWYQQALGLGLQFLLWYDEGEERNRGNFPPRFSGRQFPNYSSELNVNALELEDSALYLCASSGGQGITNEKLFFGSGTQLSVL.

This clone was seen just once. The chain combines TRBV28 with TRBJ2-4; D call uncertain. Germline V gene sequence: CDR1 MDHEN, CDR2 SYDVKM. The CDR3 runs to 14 residues. V lost 4 bases and J 11 bases, leaving 18 bases between the germline ends. In nucleotides, the CDR3 is TGTGCCAGCAGTTCTCAAGGACGGGTTTTTGTTCAGTACTTC. It translates to CASSSQGRVFVQYF.

This chain connects TRBV29-1 to TRBJ2-1, with TRBD2 matching over 9 bases. V lost 6 bases, J lost 7 bases, and 19 bases stayed unmatched. The CDR3 has 17 amino acids. Germline V gene lookup returns CDR1 SQVTM and CDR2 ANQGSEA. The CDR3 DNA is TGCAGCGTGACACAACTGGTCGGGACTAGCTCTCAGAATGAGCAGTTCTTC. Translation gives CSVTQLVGTSSQNEQFF.

The chain is built from TRBV6-1 and TRBJ2-7; weak D call: TRBD1 (5 bases). This CDR3 has 13 amino acids. Trimming took 6 bases from V and 6 from J, leaving 15 bases between them. Germline CDR1 is MNHNS and CDR2 is SASEGT. As DNA, the CDR3 is TGTGCCAGCAGCGGGCCTGCAGGGTTCGAGCAGTACTTC. Encoded protein: CASSGPAGFEQYF.

J is TRBJ1-1 and V is TRBV28; D might be TRBD1 (6 bases). Germline CDR1 MDHEN, CDR2 SYDVKM. V shed 9 bases and J shed 8 bases, with 19 bases lying between them. The CDR3 consists of 13 residues. CDR3 nucleotides: TGTGCCAGTCGAAACAGGGTCAGGAACGAAGCTTTCTTT. This encodes CASRNRVRNEAFF.

The J gene is TRBJ2-6, the V gene TRBV28, with D unresolved. The CDR3 extends over 16 amino acids. Per the germline V gene, CDR1 is MDHEN and CDR2 is SYDVKM. Trimming cost V 5 bases and J 0 bases, with 11 bases left between them. The CDR3 DNA sequence: TGTGCCAGCAGTACAACTGGGAACTCTGGGGCCAACGTCCTGACTTTC. It encodes CASSTTGNSGANVLTF.

The rearrangement joins TRBV30 to TRBJ2-7, with D possibly matching TRBD1 (5 bases). V dropped 2 bases and J dropped 6 bases, with 17 bases sitting between them. The germline CDR1 and CDR2 sequences are GTSNPN and SVGIG (reference sequence). The CDR3 runs 14 residues. CDR3 DNA sequence: TGTGCCTGGAGTCCTCTCGACAGTACTCGCGAGCAGTACTTC. Its protein product is CAWSPLDSTREQYF.

This clone was seen only once. The chain uses TRBV4-2 and TRBJ2-1, with 8 bases matching TRBD2. Germline values: CDR1 LGHNA, CDR2 YNFKEQ. Trimming removed 4 bases from V and 2 bases from J; junction bases left unmatched: 4. CDR3 length: 15 amino acids. CDR3 protein: CASSPQREPYNEQFF. The CDR3 DNA reads TGTGCCAGCAGCCCCCAGCGGGAGCCCTACAATGAGCAGTTCTTC.

This clone was recorded only once. Here the CDR3 reads CASSVRLHTDTQYF. The CDR3 DNA is TGTGCCAGCAGCGTCAGACTGCACACAGATACGCAGTATTTT. The rearrangement joins TRBV9 to TRBJ2-3; no definite D call. The CDR3 has 14 residues. Germline loops: CDR1 SGDLS, CDR2 YYNGEE. The germline V and J ends were trimmed by 2 bases and 2 bases, with 9 bases remaining between them.

This clone has just one count. The chain combines TRBV7-9 with TRBJ2-3, with D possibly TRBD2 on 5 matching bases. With 3 bases removed from V and 2 bases from J, the gap between germline ends came to 12 bases. The CDR3 loop spans 15 amino acids. Germline CDR1 reads SEHNR; CDR2 reads FQNEAQ (reference sequence). CDR3 sequence (DNA): TGTGCCAGCAGCTTCGGGCTAGCTCCCACAGATACGCAGTATTTT. Encoded protein: CASSFGLAPTDTQYF.

This CDR3 reads CASSTDRGNTIYF. CDR3 in DNA: TGTGCCAGCAGCACGGACAGGGGAAACACCATATATTTT. The rearrangement joins TRBV7-2 to TRBJ1-3, with 7 bases aligning to TRBD1. The CDR3 runs to 13 residues. V shed 5 bases and J 4 bases; nucleotides not matched to a gene: 2. CDR1 is SGHTA, CDR2 FQGNSA, per germline.

V gene TRBV27 combines with J gene TRBJ2-1; 13 bases line up with TRBD2. With 2 bases clipped from V and 7 bases from J, the junction kept 5 bases outside the gene matches. The CDR3 is 16 amino acids. CDR1 is MNHEY and CDR2 is SMNVEV in the germline V gene (reference sequence). The DNA of the CDR3 is TGTGCCAGCAGTTTACCCAGACTAGCGGGAGGTAATGAGCAGTTCTTC. Protein: CASSLPRLAGGNEQFF.

The rearrangement links TRBV6-1 to TRBJ1-4; D remains ambiguous. CDR3 size: 14 residues. Germline V CDR1 and CDR2: MNHNS, SASEGT. V gave up 0 bases and J gave up 8 bases, with 10 bases separating them. CDR3: CASSEAAVSEKLFF. CDR3 DNA sequence: TGTGCCAGCAGTGAAGCGGCGGTTTCCGAAAAACTGTTTTTT.

The V and J genes are TRBV18 and TRBJ1-3; D possibly corresponds to TRBD1 (5 bases). CDR3 length: 17 residues. Germline-derived CDR1 and CDR2 are KGHSH and LQKENI. V was clipped by 2 bases and J by 0 bases, with 14 bases between them. The CDR3 here is CASSPSQGFISGNTIYF. The DNA of the CDR3 is TGTGCCAGCTCACCATCCCAGGGCTTTATCTCTGGAAACACCATATATTTT.

The rearrangement joins TRBV18 to TRBJ2-1; D may correspond to TRBD1 or TRBD2 (5 bases each). The CDR3 has 13 amino acids. Germline CDR1 is KGHSH and CDR2 is LQKENI. V was cut by 3 bases and J by 10 bases, with 13 bases left in between. The DNA for the CDR3 is TGTGCCAGCTCACCGATGGGGACCCAAGAGCAGTTCTTC. It codes for CASSPMGTQEQFF.

CDR3 sequence: CASMVAGGGNEQFF. The CDR3 DNA is TGCGCCAGCATGGTAGCGGGAGGAGGCAATGAGCAGTTCTTC. The V and J genes are TRBV4-1 and TRBJ2-1; TRBD2 matches 10 bases. Looked up from germline, CDR1 is MGHRA and CDR2 is YSYEKL. CDR3 size: 14 residues. The junction had 6 bases not matched to a gene; V was cut back by 7 bases and J by 6 bases.